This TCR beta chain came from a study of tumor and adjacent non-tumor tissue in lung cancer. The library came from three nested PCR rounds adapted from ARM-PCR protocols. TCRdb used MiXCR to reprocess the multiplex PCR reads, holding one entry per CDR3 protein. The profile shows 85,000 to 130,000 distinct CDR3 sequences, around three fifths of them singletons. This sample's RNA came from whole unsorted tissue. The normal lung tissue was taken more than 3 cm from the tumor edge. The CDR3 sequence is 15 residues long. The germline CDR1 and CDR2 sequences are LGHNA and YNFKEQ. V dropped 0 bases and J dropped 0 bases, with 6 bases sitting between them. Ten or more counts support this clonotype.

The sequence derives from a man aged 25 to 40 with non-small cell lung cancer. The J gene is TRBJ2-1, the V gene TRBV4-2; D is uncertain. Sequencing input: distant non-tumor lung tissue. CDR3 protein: CASSQDGNSYNEQFF. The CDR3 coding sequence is TGTGCCAGCAGCCAAGATGGTAACTCCTACAATGAGCAGTTCTTC.